This TCR beta chain is drawn from a study of cytomegalovirus exposure and HLA in healthy donors. Study at large: A preliminary data release comprised 70 million to 95 million unique TCRs obtained from HLA-typed donors.

The CDR3 is 13 amino acids. Primers for the PCR totalled 60 Vbeta and 13 Jbeta. The data were produced by immunoSEQ multiplex PCR, yet TCRdb's version contains in-frame clones alone and is incomplete. Found here are around 150,000 clones, about 80% of them singletons; the top ten hold about 4.3%. The V and J genes are TRBV23-1 and TRBJ2-6, with 8 positions matching TRBD2. TRBV23-1 is an ORF; its function is uncertain. The sequenced sample consisted of PBMCs. The receptor comes from a man younger than 45 in good health and CMV-seronegative. The CDR3 loop is CGAGGSGANVLTF. CDR3 bases: TGCGGTGCGGGGGGCTCTGGGGCCAACGTCCTGACTTTC.